A single T cell receptor (beta chain) is shown here with its context. Antigen unknown. This record belongs to a study of response to subunit inactivated influenza vaccine. Study results and limitations: There was a suggestion from the authors that each seasonal influenza vaccination recruits few new T cells.

Trimming cost V 5 bases and J 4 bases, with 14 bases left between them. The CDR3 has 14 amino acids. TCRdb ran MiXCR on the RT-PCR reads and lists one entry per CDR3 protein. This sample has some 850,000 distinct CDR3 sequences, with less than 20% found just once. The source material was PBMCs from blood, sampled more than 4 days after vaccination. This chain joins TRBV12-3 or TRBV12-4 and TRBJ2-5; D is unresolved. The sequence was obtained from a man over 45 who received an inactivated influenza vaccine. The CDR3 DNA is TGTGCCAGCAGTCGAACCAGCGACGGAGAGACCCAGTACTTC. As protein: CASSRTSDGETQYF.